This TCR beta chain was obtained from a study of blood T cell repertoires in COVID-19. Study details: In each case, the material was cDNA or gDNA derived from T cells, B-cell-depleted T cells, or PBMCs.

V shed 6 bases and J 2 bases; nucleotides not matched to a gene: 3. Looked up from germline, CDR1 is MNHEY and CDR2 is SMNVEV (reference sequence). This CDR3 is built from 13 residues. As originally analysed: It was from reference gene primer amplification that nucleated cell counts were estimated. Some clones are missing from TCRdb's copy, which holds only in-frame ones; the method was immunoSEQ multiplex PCR. Clonal size and the V and J genes are those of that table, whereas D and trimming came from the DNA. The data contain roughly 88,000 clones, roughly 80% of them singletons. Input material: peripheral blood. This chain connects TRBV27 to TRBJ1-2, with 7 bases matching TRBD1. This clonotype was sampled from a woman older than 75 with active or convalescent COVID-19. CDR3 region: CASSRTGNYGYTF. Here the CDR3 DNA reads TGTGCCAGCAGCCGGACAGGCAACTATGGCTACACCTTC.